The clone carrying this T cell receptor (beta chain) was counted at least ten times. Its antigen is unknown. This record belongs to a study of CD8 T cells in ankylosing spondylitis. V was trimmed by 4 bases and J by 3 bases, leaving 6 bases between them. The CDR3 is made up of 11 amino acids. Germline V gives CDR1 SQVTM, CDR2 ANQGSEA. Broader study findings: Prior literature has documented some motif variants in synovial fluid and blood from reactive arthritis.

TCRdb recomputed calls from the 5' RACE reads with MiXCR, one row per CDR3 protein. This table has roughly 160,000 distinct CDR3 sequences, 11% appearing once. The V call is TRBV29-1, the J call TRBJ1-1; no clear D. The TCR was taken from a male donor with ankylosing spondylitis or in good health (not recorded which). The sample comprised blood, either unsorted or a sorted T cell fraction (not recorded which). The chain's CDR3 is CSVVEDTEAFF. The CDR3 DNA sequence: TGCAGCGTTGTGGAGGACACTGAAGCTTTCTTT.